A single sample gave rise to the 19 T cell receptor beta chains below, sequenced in a study of shared clonotypes between healthy human individuals. Using immunoSEQ multiplex PCR, the repertoire was profiled, and TCRdb retains in-frame clones only, with some absent. This sample has around 1.6 million clones; approximately 98% occur once, and the top ten carry 0.4% to 0.55%. The material sequenced was naive CD4+ T cells sorted from blood. The subset is: CD45RA+ positively selected. These receptors were obtained from a man in his thirties or forties in good health.

The V call is TRBV10-1, the J call TRBJ1-5; D unresolved. Trimming shortened V by 10 bases and J by 7 bases, and 14 bases separated the two germline ends. There are 12 residues in the CDR3. The germline V gene encodes CDR1 WNHNN and CDR2 SYGVQD (reference sequence). The CDR3 coding sequence is TGCGCCACCCCTCGGCTAGGACAGCCCCAGCATTTT. Translating it yields CATPRLGQPQHF.

This sequence joins TRBV10-3 and TRBJ2-7; 7 bases are shared with TRBD1. In germline, CDR1 is ENHRY, CDR2 SYGVKD. The length of the CDR3 is 15 residues. With V trimmed by 3 bases and J by 2 bases, 7 bases remained unmatched. In nucleotides, the CDR3 is TGTGCCATCAGTGATAGCCCGGGACAGCCCTACGAGCAGTACTTC. The encoded protein is CAISDSPGQPYEQYF.

As to this clone: The sample contains more than one DNA sequence encoding this CDR3. The chain couples TRBV5-1 to TRBJ1-2; 10 nucleotides agree with TRBD1. CDR1 is SGHRS, CDR2 YFSETQ, per germline. The CDR3 has 14 residues. V lost 5 bases to trimming and J lost 6 bases; unmatched junction nucleotides: 7. The CDR3 sequence: CASSLDRGRDGYTF. In nucleotides, the CDR3 is TGCGCCAGCAGTTTAGACAGGGGGCGCGATGGCTACACCTTC.

The J gene is TRBJ2-7, the V gene TRBV7-2; TRBD2 might be the D (6 bases). CDR1 SGHTA and CDR2 FQGNSA come from the germline V gene. CDR3 length: 14 amino acids. V was pared by 5 bases and J by 0 bases, with 11 bases between. The CDR3: CASSREPSSYEQYF. CDR3 nucleotide sequence: TGTGCCAGCAGCCGGGAGCCGAGCTCCTACGAGCAGTACTTC.

Of note for this clone: Other DNA sequences in the sample encode the same CDR3. The chain uses TRBV9 and TRBJ2-7, with D perhaps matching TRBD2 (5 bases). V was clipped by 0 bases and J by 4 bases, with 11 bases between them. Looked up from germline, CDR1 is SGDLS and CDR2 is YYNGEE. This CDR3 region has 14 residues. CDR3 region: CASSVATGLYEQYF. The CDR3 DNA follows: TGTGCCAGCAGCGTAGCTACGGGGTTGTACGAGCAGTACTTC.

V gene TRBV5-1 combines with J gene TRBJ2-2, with TRBD2 matching over 12 bases. Germline V gene sequence: CDR1 SGHRS, CDR2 YFSETQ. V lost 4 bases to trimming and J lost 5 bases; unmatched junction nucleotides: 3. The CDR3 length is 15 residues. This CDR3 is CASSPGLAGTGELFF. The CDR3 DNA sequence: TGCGCCAGCAGCCCTGGACTAGCGGGAACCGGGGAGCTGTTTTTT.

There are a few counts of this clone. The rearrangement links TRBV5-4 to TRBJ2-3; tentatively, D is TRBD2 (5 bases). The CDR3 totals 14 residues. V was shortened by 0 bases and J by 1 base, with 6 bases between the two germline ends. Germline V lookup: CDR1 SGHNT, CDR2 YYREEE (reference sequence). The CDR3 sequence: CASSLERGTDTQYF. CDR3 sequence (DNA): TGTGCCAGCAGCTTGGAGAGGGGCACAGATACGCAGTATTTT.

This clone was counted once. The chain combines TRBV11-2 with TRBJ2-1, with TRBD2 as a possible D gene (6 bases). V lost 5 bases and J 9 bases, leaving 17 bases between the germline ends. Germline lookup yields CDR1 SGHAT and CDR2 FQNNGV. This CDR3 region has 14 residues. DNA of the CDR3: TGTGCCAGCAGCCCCCCGGGGGTGAGGAGTGAGCAGTTCTTC. This sequence encodes CASSPPGVRSEQFF. Complete variable domain (other parts from reference TRBV11-2 and TRBJ2-1): EAGVAQSPRYKIIEKRQSVAFWCNPISGHATLYWYQQILGQGPKLLIQFQNNGVVDDSQLPKDRFSAERLKGVDSTLKIQPAKLEDSAVYLCASSPPGVRSEQFFGPGTRLTVL.

This sequence joins TRBV5-1 and TRBJ2-5; possibly TRBD1 for D (6 bases). Per the germline V gene, CDR1 is SGHRS and CDR2 is YFSETQ. Trimming stripped 3 bases from V and 5 bases from J, with 14 bases between. The CDR3 spans 14 residues. CDR3 coding DNA: TGCGCCAGCAGCTCGGGACACGGAGTGGAGACCCAGTACTTC. This sequence encodes CASSSGHGVETQYF.

Here the CDR3 reads CASRDRVNQPQHF. The DNA for the CDR3 is TGTGCCAGCAGAGACAGGGTCAATCAGCCCCAGCATTTT. This chain joins TRBV7-2 and TRBJ1-5; 7 nucleotides match TRBD1. Germline V gives CDR1 SGHTA, CDR2 FQGNSA. The CDR3 contains 13 residues. Germline trimming cut 6 bases from V and 3 bases from J; bases unmatched to any gene: 2.

The rearrangement uses TRBV27 and TRBJ1-3, with 11 nucleotides matching TRBD1. CDR1 and CDR2 from the germline V gene are MNHEY and SMNVEV (reference sequence). This CDR3 is built from 16 residues. Trimming at V came to 0 bases and at J to 6 bases, leaving 4 bases not matched to a gene. The CDR3 here is CASSLSGTGGVNTIYF. The CDR3 DNA is TGTGCCAGCAGTTTATCCGGGACAGGGGGGGTAAACACCATATATTTT.

The rearrangement links TRBV5-1 to TRBJ2-5; D ambiguous. In germline, CDR1 is SGHRS, CDR2 YFSETQ. V dropped 6 bases and J dropped 7 bases, with 16 bases sitting between them. The CDR3 spans 13 residues. CDR3 sequence reads: CASNPDGQVTQYF. CDR3 in DNA: TGCGCCAGCAACCCGGACGGGCAGGTGACCCAGTACTTC.

The chain joins TRBV7-9 to TRBJ2-5, with 9 nucleotides matching TRBD2. Germline loops: CDR1 SEHNR, CDR2 FQNEAQ (reference sequence). The length of the CDR3 is 17 residues. The V and J ends lost 9 bases and 2 bases, in that order; junction bases with no gene match: 16. The CDR3: CASRVGFSGRGQETQYF. The CDR3 DNA is TGTGCCAGTCGGGTGGGGTTTAGCGGGAGAGGGCAAGAGACCCAGTACTTC.

This clone appeared a single time. The same CDR3 can be traced to other DNA sequences in this sample. The J gene is TRBJ1-5, the V gene TRBV5-1; D remains ambiguous. The CDR3 runs 14 residues. V lost 3 bases to trimming and J lost 1 base, with 8 bases between them. CDR1 and CDR2 from the germline V gene are SGHRS and YFSETQ. CDR3 residues: CASSSGGSNQPQHF. CDR3 DNA sequence: TGCGCCAGCAGCTCCGGAGGGAGCAATCAGCCCCAGCATTTT.

Details on this clone: The sample contains more than one DNA sequence encoding this CDR3. This chain joins TRBV30 and TRBJ2-7; D unclear. V lost 0 bases and J lost 3, with 3 bases in between. This CDR3 has 11 amino acids. Germline CDR1 GTSNPN, CDR2 SVGIG (reference sequence). In DNA, the CDR3 is TGTGCCTGGAGTGTGGGCTACGAGCAGTACTTC. This sequence encodes CAWSVGYEQYF.

The genes are TRBV5-8 and TRBJ1-1, with 8 nucleotides matching TRBD1. The ends lost 4 bases at V and 10 bases at J; junction bases unmatched: 6. This CDR3 contains 12 residues. The V gene's germline CDR1 is SGHTS and CDR2 YDEGEE. CDR3 in DNA: TGTGCCAGCAGCGAGGACAGGGCCCGAGCTTTCTTT. It specifies CASSEDRARAFF.

This rearrangement joins TRBV10-1 to TRBJ2-1; 13 nucleotides align to TRBD2. Germline loops: CDR1 WNHNN, CDR2 SYGVQD (reference sequence). The CDR3 loop spans 16 amino acids. J lost 6 bases, V lost 4 bases, and 6 bases had no gene match. The CDR3 DNA reads as TGCGCCAGCAGTGCTACGGGACTAGCGGGACGCAATGAGCAGTTCTTC. Translation gives CASSATGLAGRNEQFF.

The rearrangement joins TRBV7-2 to TRBJ2-6; D is unclear. The ends were cut back, 6 bases at V and 2 bases at J, with 11 bases in the middle. Germline-derived CDR1 and CDR2 are SGHTA and FQGNSA. CDR3 size: 15 residues. The CDR3 region has the DNA TGTGCCAGCAGGGTCGCGGCGGCTGGGGCCAACGTCCTGACTTTC. This encodes CASRVAAAGANVLTF. The entire variable domain, with the rest obtained from reference TRBV7-2 and TRBJ2-6, is as follows: GAGVSQSPSNKVTEKGKDVELRCDPISGHTALYWYRQSLGQGLEFLIYFQGNSAPDKSGLPSDRFSAERTGGSVSTLTIQRTQQEDSAVYLCASRVAAAGANVLTFGAGSRLTVL.

The J gene is TRBJ2-1, the V gene TRBV28; D gene unclear. The V and J ends lost 3 bases and 5 bases respectively, with 23 bases between them. This CDR3 has 18 residues. Germline CDR1 reads MDHEN; CDR2 reads SYDVKM. The CDR3 spells CASSFWFASHTRDNEQFF. The DNA for the CDR3 is TGTGCCAGCAGTTTCTGGTTTGCCAGCCACACTCGGGACAATGAGCAGTTCTTC.